This T cell receptor (beta chain) was sequenced in a study of OX40 agonist ivuxolimab in advanced cancers. For the study at large: Dose-escalation cases comprised hepatocellular carcinoma, melanoma, renal cell or head and neck cancer.

Study-wide points: CD8+ T cells showed, on average, more clonal expansion than CD4+ cells.

Comment on this clone: Its target is not known.

Between the trimmed V and J ends, which lost 1 base and 5 bases, there was a span of 5 bases. The germline gives CDR1 LNHNV, CDR2 YYDKDF (reference sequence). The CDR3 spans 12 residues. Generated by immunoSEQ multiplex PCR, the TCRdb table keeps only in-frame clones and is missing some. The sample lists 60,000 to 90,000 clones; 83% were seen once. This receptor was obtained from an adult with an advanced solid tumor such as melanoma, head and neck, liver or kidney cancer. The chain joins TRBV15 to TRBJ2-5; D remains ambiguous. The input for sequencing was CD4+ or CD8+ T cells sorted from blood, taken in a trial of the OX40 agonist ivuxolimab. CDR3 in amino acids: CATSRGVETQYF. The CDR3 DNA reads as TGTGCCACCAGCAGAGGGGTGGAGACCCAGTACTTC.